This T cell receptor beta chain is drawn from a study of blood T cell repertoires in COVID-19. Study in general: The United States, Italy and Spain provided the acute and convalescent COVID-19 samples. Nucleic acid was either cDNA or gDNA, and it came from T cells, B-cell-depleted T cells, or PBMCs.

Germline CDR1 is ENHRY and CDR2 is SYGVKD. Trimming took 4 bases from V and 8 from J, leaving 17 bases between them. This CDR3 has 14 residues. In the original processing: How many nucleated cells were present was estimated from reference gene primer amplification. Assay: immunoSEQ multiplex PCR; the TCRdb copy retains only in-frame clones and omits some. The DNA gave D and trimming, while V, J and clone size come from that table. The table lists approximately 200,000 clones, about nine tenths of them singletons, with roughly 3.7% in the top ten. The sample was peripheral blood. The chain uses TRBV10-3 and TRBJ1-1; D is uncertain. The receptor comes from a woman aged 25-40 years with acute or convalescent COVID-19. The CDR3 protein is CAISAAGEGSEAFF. The CDR3 DNA sequence: TGTGCCATCAGTGCCGCCGGGGAAGGATCAGAAGCTTTCTTT.